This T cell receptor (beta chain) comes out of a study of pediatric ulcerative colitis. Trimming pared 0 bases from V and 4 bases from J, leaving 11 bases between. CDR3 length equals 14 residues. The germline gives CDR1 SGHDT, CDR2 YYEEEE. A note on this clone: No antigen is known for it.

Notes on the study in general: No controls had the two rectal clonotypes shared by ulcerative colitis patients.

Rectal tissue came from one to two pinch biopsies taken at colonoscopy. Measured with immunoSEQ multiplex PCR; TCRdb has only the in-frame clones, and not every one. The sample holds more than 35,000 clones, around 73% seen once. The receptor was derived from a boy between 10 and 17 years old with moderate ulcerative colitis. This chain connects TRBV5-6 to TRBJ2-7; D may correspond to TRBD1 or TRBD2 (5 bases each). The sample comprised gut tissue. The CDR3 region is CASSLGGNRYEQYF. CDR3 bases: TGTGCCAGCAGCTTGGGGGGGAATCGATACGAGCAGTACTTC. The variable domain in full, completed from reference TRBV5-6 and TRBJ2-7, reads DAGVTQSPTHLIKTRGQQVTLRCSPKSGHDTVSWYQQALGQGPQFIFQYYEEEERQRGNFPDRFSGHQFPNYSSELNVNALLLGDSALYLCASSLGGNRYEQYFGPGTRLTVT.